This T cell receptor beta chain was identified in a study of blood T cells in healthy people across ages. Regarding the study as a whole: There were more naive CD4+ cells and higher diversity in long-lived donors than in aged donors. Per million T cells, TCR beta diversity dropped about linearly as age rose.

The CDR3 has 13 residues. Germline V gene data show CDR1 as KGHDR and CDR2 as SFDVKD. The V end was cut by 4 bases, the J end by 3 bases, with 6 bases between. Alongside a J-beta primer mix, a sample-barcoded 5' primer served in a second PCR lasting roughly 6 to 12 cycles. From the 5' RACE reads, TCRdb called clonotypes with MiXCR, one entry per CDR3 protein. The table lists about 1.4 million distinct CDR3 sequences, around 55% of them singletons, with 6.5% to 8% in the top ten. Comment on this clonotype: Its antigen is currently unknown.

The TCR originated in a man between 18 and 29 years old in good health. The sample consisted of blood. The V and J genes are TRBV24-1 and TRBJ2-1, with unresolved D. The CDR3: CATSESNYNEQFF. In nucleotides, the CDR3 is TGTGCCACCAGTGAGTCTAACTACAATGAGCAGTTCTTC.